The next 31 T cell receptor beta chains were all read from a single sample in a study of blood T cell repertoires in COVID-19. Here immunoSEQ multiplex PCR was the method, and the copy in TCRdb shows in-frame clones only, minus some. Among some 200,000 clones listed, about four fifths were seen once. Sequencing was done on a sample of peripheral blood. The receptors originated from a woman aged 80 or over with COVID-19, enrolled during active disease.

This clone was recorded only once. The chain carries TRBV19 and TRBJ2-7; 7 bases agree with TRBD1. This CDR3 is 16 amino acids long. Looked up from germline, CDR1 is LNHDA and CDR2 is SQIVND (reference sequence). Trimming cost V 1 base and J 2 bases; bases outside gene matches: 8. CDR3 residues: CASSIVAGGYAYEQYF. The DNA of the CDR3 is TGTGCCAGTAGTATAGTCGCAGGGGGATATGCCTACGAGCAGTACTTC.

V is TRBV7-8 and J is TRBJ1-5, with TRBD1 as a possible D gene (5 bases). The CDR3 sequence is 18 residues long. Per the germline V gene, CDR1 is SGHVS and CDR2 is FQNEAQ. Trimming stripped 1 base from V and 2 bases from J, with 18 bases between. The CDR3 DNA reads TGTGCCAGCAGCTTAGGAGGGGAGGTTCCTTCGGGCAATCAGCCCCAGCATTTT. Its protein product is CASSLGGEVPSGNQPQHF. Filled out from reference TRBV7-8 and TRBJ1-5, the complete variable domain reads GAGVSQSPRYKVAKRGQDVALRCDPISGHVSLFWYQQALGQGPEFLTYFQNEAQLDKSGLPSDRFFAERPEGSVSTLKIQRTQQEDSAVYLCASSLGGEVPSGNQPQHFGDGTRLSIL.

The chain has TRBV4-1 and TRBJ1-4; no firm D call. The CDR3 totals 20 residues. Trimming left V 2 bases short and J 0 bases short, with 22 bases between. Germline CDR1 MGHRA, CDR2 YSYEKL. The CDR3 loop reads CASSQRGEGYGIATNEKLFF. CDR3 DNA sequence: TGCGCCAGCAGCCAACGGGGAGAGGGATACGGAATTGCAACTAATGAAAAACTGTTTTTT.

V usage is TRBV28 and J usage is TRBJ1-2; D may be TRBD1 (5 bases). Germline V gene data show CDR1 as MDHEN and CDR2 as SYDVKM. V was cut by 11 bases and J by 5 bases, with 15 bases left in between. The CDR3 sequence is 12 residues long. CDR3 DNA: TGTGCCGGAAAGGGGCCGCTTTATGGCTACACCTTC. This sequence encodes CAGKGPLYGYTF.

The V and J genes are TRBV28 and TRBJ2-5; 8 nucleotides align to TRBD2. The CDR3 is 15 residues long. The germline CDR1 and CDR2 sequences are MDHEN and SYDVKM. V lost 6 bases, J lost 1 base, and 7 bases stayed unmatched. In DNA, the CDR3 is TGTGCCAGCAGCTACTGGACTAGCCCCCAAGAGACCCAGTACTTC. This encodes CASSYWTSPQETQYF.

This clone was detected once. The chain recombines TRBV6-2 or TRBV6-3 with TRBJ1-1, with D perhaps TRBD1 (5 bases). The CDR3 is made up of 14 amino acids. Trimming took 4 bases from V and 1 from J, leaving 10 bases between them. Germline values: CDR1 MNHEY, CDR2 SVGEGT. The CDR3 reads CASSSDRENTEAFF. The CDR3 DNA sequence: TGTGCCAGCAGTTCCGACAGAGAGAACACTGAAGCTTTCTTT.

The chain links TRBV5-4 to TRBJ2-1; 8 nucleotides match TRBD2. The CDR3 has 15 residues. Germline lookup yields CDR1 SGHNT and CDR2 YYREEE (reference sequence). Trimming cost V 4 bases and J 2 bases; bases outside gene matches: 5. The CDR3 DNA reads TGTGCCAGCAGCCCCAGCGGGGGCGCCTACAATGAGCAGTTCTTC. This codes for CASSPSGGAYNEQFF.

The J gene is TRBJ1-2, the V gene TRBV25-1; 8 bases are a match to TRBD1. V was clipped by 3 bases and J by 7 bases; unmatched bases: 4. This CDR3 is built from 13 residues. Germline assignment: CDR1 MGHDK and CDR2 SYGVNS. In nucleotides, the CDR3 is TGTGCCAGCAGTGACGGACAGGGCGGTGGCTACACCTTC. Protein sequence: CASSDGQGGGYTF.

This clone showed up just once. This chain uses TRBV10-2 with TRBJ2-5; 13 bases line up with TRBD2. Losses at the gene ends were 8 bases for V and 5 bases for J; bases not matched to a gene: 17. The germline CDR1 and CDR2 sequences are WSHSY and SAAADI. CDR3 length equals 18 residues. DNA of the CDR3: TGCGCCAGCTGGGGACTAGCGGGAATAAAAGGGGGTGGGGAGACCCAGTACTTC. Its protein is CASWGLAGIKGGGETQYF.

The chain combines TRBV7-8 with TRBJ1-4, with 7 nucleotides matching TRBD1. The germline gives CDR1 SGHVS, CDR2 FQNEAQ. V gave up 4 bases and J gave up 4 bases; unmatched junction bases: 6. This CDR3 comprises 15 residues. Here the CDR3 reads CASSSSQGFNEKLFF. The CDR3 DNA follows: TGTGCCAGCAGCTCGTCACAGGGGTTTAATGAAAAACTGTTTTTT.

The chain carries TRBV28 and TRBJ1-2; D possibly corresponds to TRBD1 (6 bases). V was cut by 6 bases and J by 3 bases, with 26 bases left in between. Germline lookup yields CDR1 MDHEN and CDR2 SYDVKM. The CDR3 is made up of 18 amino acids. The CDR3 region has the DNA TGTGCCAGCAGCCCCGGGGGGGCTTTCTATGAACGGGACTATGGCTACACCTTC. It specifies CASSPGGAFYERDYGYTF.

The chain uses TRBV6-1 and TRBJ2-7; TRBD1 agrees at 10 bases. V lost 3 bases to trimming and J lost 7 bases; unmatched junction nucleotides: 3. Germline V lookup: CDR1 MNHNS, CDR2 SASEGT. This CDR3 is built from 13 residues. The CDR3 loop reads CASSEGQGSEQYF. CDR3 nucleotides: TGTGCCAGCAGTGAGGGACAGGGGTCAGAGCAGTACTTC.

J is TRBJ2-1 and V is TRBV7-9; no firm D call. Trimming cost V 1 base and J 7 bases, with 8 bases left between them. This CDR3 contains 13 residues. Per germline, CDR1 SEHNR and CDR2 FQNEAQ (reference sequence). CDR3 coding DNA: TGTGCCAGCAGCTTAGGGCAGGTTAATGAGCAGTTCTTC. Translating gives CASSLGQVNEQFF.

V usage is TRBV28 and J usage is TRBJ1-2; 8 bases line up with TRBD1. The CDR3 is made up of 16 amino acids. Germline V lookup: CDR1 MDHEN, CDR2 SYDVKM. The V and J ends lost 7 bases and 0 bases, in that order; junction bases with no gene match: 10. CDR3 sequence: CASTGQGLFSNYGYTF. Written as DNA, the CDR3 is TGTGCCAGCACCGGACAGGGCCTCTTTTCTAACTATGGCTACACCTTC.

This clone was observed a single time. J is TRBJ2-4 and V is TRBV15; no clear D gene. The germline gives CDR1 LNHNV, CDR2 YYDKDF (reference sequence). The CDR3 consists of 17 residues. V lost 0 bases to trimming and J lost 3 bases, with 15 bases between them. The CDR3 is CATSRDFSTAGKNIQYF. CDR3 DNA: TGTGCCACCAGCAGAGATTTCAGTACAGCAGGCAAAAACATTCAGTACTTC.

Only a few counts were recorded for this clone. V gene TRBV28 combines with J gene TRBJ1-2; TRBD1 matches at 8 bases. Looked up from germline, CDR1 is MDHEN and CDR2 is SYDVKM. After removal of 5 bases from V and 7 bases from J, the junction contained 6 bases not matched to a gene. The CDR3 is made up of 13 amino acids. The CDR3 is CASSQGASLGYTF. As DNA, the CDR3 is TGTGCCAGCAGTCAGGGGGCGAGTCTTGGCTACACCTTC.

The chain combines TRBV5-1 with TRBJ2-3; possible D gene TRBD1, 6 bases. Trimming took off 2 bases at V and 4 bases at J, with 14 bases between the two ends. The CDR3 extends over 15 amino acids. Germline CDR1 is SGHRS and CDR2 is YFSETQ. The CDR3, as DNA: TGCGCCAGCAGCTTTGGAATCTCAGGGGCAGATACGCAGTATTTT. Protein product: CASSFGISGADTQYF. The entire variable domain, with the rest obtained from reference TRBV5-1 and TRBJ2-3, is as follows: KAGVTQTPRYLIKTRGQQVTLSCSPISGHRSVSWYQQTPGQGLQFLFEYFSETQRNKGNFPGRFSGRQFSNSRSEMNVSTLELGDSALYLCASSFGISGADTQYFGPGTRLTVL.

The chain links TRBV7-6 to TRBJ2-1, with 8 bases that match TRBD2. Germline CDR1 is SGHVS and CDR2 is FNYEAQ. The CDR3 loop spans 15 amino acids. V was clipped by 5 bases and J by 10 bases; unmatched bases: 13. CDR3 sequence (DNA): TGTGCCAGCAGCCCCCTCTTAGCGGGGAGCGGAGAGCAGTTCTTC. Its translation: CASSPLLAGSGEQFF.

This clone was seen just once. The chain employs TRBV9 and TRBJ2-1; 12 nucleotides match TRBD2. CDR3 size: 15 residues. Looked up from germline, CDR1 is SGDLS and CDR2 is YYNGEE. V was pared by 3 bases and J by 8 bases, with 6 bases of the junction left unmatched. The CDR3 DNA reads TGTGCCAGCAGCGCAGGACTAGCGGGACTGCATGAGCAGTTCTTC. It is translated as CASSAGLAGLHEQFF.

This sequence joins TRBV5-8 and TRBJ2-1, with a weak D call TRBD1 (6 bases). CDR1 is SGHTS, CDR2 YDEGEE, per germline. V lost 4 bases to trimming and J lost 2 bases, with 13 bases between them. The CDR3 contains 15 residues. The CDR3 is CASSPRDTAYNEQFF. In DNA form, the CDR3 reads TGTGCCAGCAGCCCCCGGGACACGGCCTACAATGAGCAGTTCTTC.

This chain uses TRBV29-1 with TRBJ1-4; 10 bases are a match to TRBD1. CDR1 and CDR2 from the germline V gene are SQVTM and ANQGSEA. The CDR3 spans 15 residues. Unmatched junction bases numbered 6, after V lost 0 bases and J lost 8 bases. The CDR3 reads CSVEDTGTGVEKLFF. As DNA, the CDR3 is TGCAGCGTTGAAGATACCGGGACAGGGGTAGAAAAACTGTTTTTT.

This sequence joins TRBV29-1 and TRBJ1-2; a possible D gene is TRBD1 (5 bases). Germline V CDR1 and CDR2: SQVTM, ANQGSEA. The germline V and J ends were trimmed by 5 bases and 4 bases, with 20 bases remaining between them. This CDR3 has 15 residues. CDR3 region: CSVPRRTSRAYGYTF. The CDR3 DNA reads as TGCAGCGTTCCCCGAAGGACATCACGGGCCTATGGCTACACCTTC.

This clone was recorded many times. The chain recombines TRBV15 with TRBJ2-3; 15 positions agree with TRBD2. The J segment lost 8 bases and the V segment lost 0 bases, leaving 9 bases of the junction unmatched. Germline V CDR1 and CDR2: LNHNV, YYDKDF (reference sequence). The CDR3 totals 18 residues. CDR3 bases: TGTGCCACCAGCAGAGATGTAGGTGGGACTAGCGGGGGGCTTACGCAGTATTTT. As protein: CATSRDVGGTSGGLTQYF.

The sample holds a few counts of this clone. The chain uses TRBV7-2 and TRBJ1-2; 7 bases are shared with TRBD1. Germline lookup yields CDR1 SGHTA and CDR2 FQGNSA. There are 14 residues in the CDR3. The V segment lost 5 bases and the J segment 8 bases; nucleotides outside the gene matches: 11. CDR3 loop: CASSLSLGGRGYTF. CDR3 in DNA: TGTGCCAGCAGCCTCTCTTTAGGGGGCCGGGGCTACACCTTC.

J is TRBJ2-2 and V is TRBV5-1; D ambiguous. In germline, CDR1 is SGHRS, CDR2 YFSETQ. Trimming stripped 2 bases from V and 6 bases from J, with 8 bases between. The CDR3 runs 13 residues. CDR3 protein: CASSFIVSGELFF. The DNA for the CDR3 is TGCGCCAGCAGCTTCATAGTCTCCGGGGAGCTGTTTTTT. The whole variable domain, remainder taken from reference TRBV5-1 and TRBJ2-2, is KAGVTQTPRYLIKTRGQQVTLSCSPISGHRSVSWYQQTPGQGLQFLFEYFSETQRNKGNFPGRFSGRQFSNSRSEMNVSTLELGDSALYLCASSFIVSGELFFGEGSRLTVL.

In its sample, this clone was seen a few times. This sequence joins TRBV7-9 and TRBJ2-5; possible D gene TRBD2, 6 bases. The CDR3 is 14 residues long. Trimming removed 3 bases from V and 5 bases from J, with 13 bases in between. Germline CDR1 is SEHNR and CDR2 is FQNEAQ (reference sequence). Here the CDR3 reads CASSFLAGGETQYF. CDR3 sequence (DNA): TGTGCCAGCAGCTTCCTAGCTGGGGGGGAGACCCAGTACTTC.

A single count supports this clone. The rearrangement uses TRBV28 and TRBJ1-2; 11 bases align to TRBD1. Germline lookup yields CDR1 MDHEN and CDR2 SYDVKM. J gave up 4 bases and V 5 bases, and 9 bases lay outside the gene matches. The CDR3 is made up of 16 amino acids. DNA of the CDR3: TGTGCCAGCAGTCCTCAGGACAGGGGGCGCGGCTATGGCTACACCTTC. Translation gives CASSPQDRGRGYGYTF.

The chain joins TRBV15 to TRBJ2-2; D possibly corresponds to TRBD1 (6 bases). Germline CDR1 reads LNHNV; CDR2 reads YYDKDF (reference sequence). V was shortened by 1 base and J by 1 base, with 22 bases between the two germline ends. This CDR3 has 20 amino acids. For the CDR3, the DNA is TGTGCCACCAGCAGAGGACCCCCCTTGAGGACAGCTAGGAACACCGGGGAGCTGTTTTTT. As protein: CATSRGPPLRTARNTGELFF.

The chain employs TRBV3-1 (or the pseudogene TRBV3-2) and TRBJ2-1; 9 bases line up with TRBD2. This CDR3 is 16 amino acids long. The V and J ends lost 1 base and 5 bases, in that order; junction bases with no gene match: 6. The germline CDR1 and CDR2 sequences are LGHDT and YNNKEL (reference sequence). This CDR3 reads CASSQAAGGLHNEQFF. CDR3 bases: TGTGCCAGCAGCCAAGCGGCGGGGGGGCTCCACAATGAGCAGTTCTTC.

The chain is built from TRBV5-6 and TRBJ1-1; 9 bases align to TRBD1. The V gene's germline CDR1 is SGHDT and CDR2 YYEEEE. This CDR3 contains 13 residues. The V and J ends lost 0 bases and 11 bases, in that order; junction bases with no gene match: 5. The CDR3 spells CASSLATGGDAFF. The CDR3 nucleotides read TGTGCCAGCAGCTTGGCAACAGGGGGCGACGCTTTCTTT.

The chain joins TRBV6-5 to TRBJ1-1; D is perhaps TRBD1 (6 bases). The germline gives CDR1 MNHEY, CDR2 SVGAGI. The V end lost 0 bases, the J end lost 0 bases, and 11 bases lay between the germline ends. This CDR3 contains 16 residues. The CDR3 sequence is CASSYSRQEMNTEAFF. CDR3 nucleotides: TGTGCCAGCAGTTACTCAAGACAGGAGATGAACACTGAAGCTTTCTTT.